This T cell receptor (beta chain) was found in a study of T cells in Graves' hyperthyroidism and ophthalmopathy (dated by TCRdb to between 2019 and 2020). Some background on the complete study: Peripheral blood was sampled at the time of initial diagnosis, prior to any treatment. To identify distinguishing TCR V-J signatures, a discovery cohort of about a hundred patients was used, comprising 43 with Graves' ophthalmopathy and around 57 with stable Graves' hyperthyroidism. Whether ophthalmopathy could be predicted prospectively was tested in an independent validation cohort made up of roughly 19 hyperthyroidism patients plus 17 patients who later progressed to ophthalmopathy. After blood sampling, hyperthyroidism patients were treated with methimazole at a starting dose of 30 mg daily, and ophthalmopathy patients were treated with high-dose intravenous methylprednisolone. In about 6 Graves' hyperthyroidism patients, the study also compared T-cell repertoires from thyroid tissue with T-cell repertoires from blood. The 85 to 100 discovery patients were divided at random into training and test sets in a 7:3 ratio. The paper reports TCR Vbeta CDR3 sequencing of roughly 140 peripheral blood samples: fewer than 50 ophthalmopathy, under 80 hyperthyroidism and around 17 progressor patients. General conclusions and limits of the study: Ophthalmopathy was separated from stable hyperthyroidism by a 13 V-J signature model, with approximately 86% sensitivity and 81% to 82% specificity obtained in cross-validation and 80%/75% obtained in testing. In validation, progression to ophthalmopathy was predicted by the model with nearly 71% sensitivity and just over 72% specificity, a median of 6.5 months before onset. No statistical method was used to fix the sample size in advance, and group allocation was not hidden from the investigators. Most expanded thyroid clonotypes (frequency above 0.001) were also detected in blood, suggesting blood repertoires may reflect thyroid immune responses.

A note on this clonotype: The specificity of this receptor is unknown. Qualities for individual bases were not recorded, and no much larger clone is one base off.

V was cut back by 7 bases and J by 6 bases, leaving a gap of 22 bases between them. CDR1 and CDR2, looked up from the germline V gene, are SGHVS and FNYEAQ. Its CDR3 holds 15 amino acids, cysteine through phenylalanine. The entry retains the CDR3 DNA only, 45 bases that are in frame from base 1. Graves' hyperthyroidism was defined as stable when no progression to ophthalmopathy occurred over 18 months of follow-up. The hyperthyroidism patients were between 18 and 65 years old and newly diagnosed, with a disease duration of less than 2 months. Patients with uncontrolled infections, other autoimmune diseases, pregnancy or lactation were excluded. Diagnoses were based on clinical symptoms, serum thyroxine and TRAb, thyroid ultrasound and orbital computed tomography. Ficoll-Paque density gradient centrifugation was used to isolate PBMCs from under 11 ml of fresh peripheral blood. Trizol reagent was used to extract total RNA, and RNA quality was then checked on an Agilent 2100 Bioanalyzer.

The TCR beta CDR3 regions were amplified from RNA transcripts. The first round of RT-PCR for the TCR CDR3 was performed with the HTBI primer set and the Qiagen OneStep RT-PCR kit. A second multiplex PCR round built the libraries, followed by size selection and purification. The libraries were sequenced on an Illumina HiSeq2000 using paired-end 100 bp reads. The paper's data handling went like this. SOAPnuke was used to process the raw data, removing reads that contained adapters or uncalled bases, had a mean Phred below 15, or lacked an exact match to the constant primer or identifier. COPE v1.2.5 was used to merge high-quality paired reads, and clonotypes were defined as unique nucleotide sequences. Clonotypes were aligned to IMGT TRBV, TRBD and TRBJ reference segments using MiTCR v1.1. Analysis was restricted to V-J combinations with a frequency above 0.0001, which covered about 99% of repertoires. A TCS score was defined as the ratio between F50 (clonal expansion) and ExV (chaos), using BLOSUM62-based TCRdist between CDR3 peptides within each V-J. Welch's t-statistics and random forest reduced fewer than 600 V-J features to roughly 13, which were used in a naive Bayes classifier (R e1071). The public reads were reprocessed in TCRdb via fastp at Q25 and MiXCR, keeping in-frame beta chains. A single entry per CDR3 protein holds the most common genes and DNA from its merged rows. The V and J calls and clone size come from TCRdb's table, not from the authors' own analysis. Counted in this sample were hundreds of thousands of distinct CDR3 sequences; 14% to 15% of them appeared once. The ten largest clones take up 32% of the sample.

The sample consisted of blood. The chain employs TRBV7-6 and TRBJ2-7; confidence is insufficient to name the D gene. This clonotype was sampled from a woman between 25 and 40 years old with Graves' hyperthyroidism. CDR3 reads: CASIINSDLRSEQYF. The sequenced DNA is TGTGCCAGCATCATAAACTCGGACCTACGAAGCGAGCAGTACTTC.